Below, one T cell receptor beta chain is given with its context. Other DNA sequences from this sample encode an identical CDR3 as well. Trimming left V 4 bases short and J 2 bases short, with 5 bases between. Germline CDR1 is KGHSH and CDR2 is LQKENI. This CDR3 spans 12 amino acids. The data derive from a study of blood T cell repertoires in COVID-19. For the study at large: PBMCs, B-cell-depleted T cells, or T cells were the source of the cDNA or gDNA that made up the material.

In the original analysis: Amplification of reference gene primers was used by the study to estimate nucleated cell counts. TCRdb keeps only in-frame clones here, not all; method: immunoSEQ multiplex PCR. V and J calls and clone size are as listed in that table; D and trimming were resolved from the DNA. The repertoire holds 210,000 or so clones, with almost 85% as singletons. Source material: peripheral blood. V is TRBV18 and J is TRBJ2-5, with D unresolved. The receptor's source is a man over 45 with COVID-19, enrolled during active disease. The CDR3 bases are TGTGCCAGCTCACTGGCACAAGAGACCCAGTACTTC. Residues: CASSLAQETQYF.